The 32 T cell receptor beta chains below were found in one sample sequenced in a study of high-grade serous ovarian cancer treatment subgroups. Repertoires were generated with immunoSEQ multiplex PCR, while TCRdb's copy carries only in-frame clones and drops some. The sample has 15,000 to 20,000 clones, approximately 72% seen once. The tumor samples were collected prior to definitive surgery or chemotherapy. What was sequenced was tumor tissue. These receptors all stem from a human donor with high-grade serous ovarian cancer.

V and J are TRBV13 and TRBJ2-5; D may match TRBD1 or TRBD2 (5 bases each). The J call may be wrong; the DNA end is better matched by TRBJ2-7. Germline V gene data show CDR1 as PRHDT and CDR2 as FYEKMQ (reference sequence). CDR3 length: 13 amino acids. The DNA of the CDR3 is TGTGCCAGCAGTCCCGGGACGTCCTACGAGCAGTACTTC. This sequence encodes CASSPGTSYEQYF.

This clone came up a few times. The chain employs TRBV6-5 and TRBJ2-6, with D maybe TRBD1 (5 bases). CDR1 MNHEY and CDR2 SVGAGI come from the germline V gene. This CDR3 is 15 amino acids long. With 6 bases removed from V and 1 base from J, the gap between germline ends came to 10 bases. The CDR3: CASRKTESGANVLTF. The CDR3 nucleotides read TGTGCCAGCAGAAAGACAGAGTCTGGGGCCAACGTCCTGACTTTC.

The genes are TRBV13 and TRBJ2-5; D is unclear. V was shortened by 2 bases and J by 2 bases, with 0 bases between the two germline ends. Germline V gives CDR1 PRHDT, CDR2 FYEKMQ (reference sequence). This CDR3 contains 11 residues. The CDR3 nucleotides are TGTGCCAGCAGCTTACAAGAGACCCAGTACTTC. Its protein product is CASSLQETQYF. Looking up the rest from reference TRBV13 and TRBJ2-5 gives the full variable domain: AAGVIQSPRHLIKEKRETATLKCYPIPRHDTVYWYQQGPGQDPQFLISFYEKMQSDKGSIPDRFSAQQFSDYHSELNMSSLELGDSALYFCASSLQETQYFGPGTRLLVL.

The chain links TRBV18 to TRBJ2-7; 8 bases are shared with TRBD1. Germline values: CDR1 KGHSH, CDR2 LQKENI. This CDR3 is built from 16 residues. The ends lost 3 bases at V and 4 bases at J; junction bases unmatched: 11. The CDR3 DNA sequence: TGTGCCAGCTCACCTTATCAGGACAGGGTGGGATACGAGCAGTACTTC. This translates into CASSPYQDRVGYEQYF.

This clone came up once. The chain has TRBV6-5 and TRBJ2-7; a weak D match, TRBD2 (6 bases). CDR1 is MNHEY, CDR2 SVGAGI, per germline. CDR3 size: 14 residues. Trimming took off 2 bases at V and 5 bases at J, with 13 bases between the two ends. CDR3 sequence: CASSYVPGADEQYF. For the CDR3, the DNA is TGTGCCAGCAGTTACGTCCCGGGAGCTGACGAGCAGTACTTC.

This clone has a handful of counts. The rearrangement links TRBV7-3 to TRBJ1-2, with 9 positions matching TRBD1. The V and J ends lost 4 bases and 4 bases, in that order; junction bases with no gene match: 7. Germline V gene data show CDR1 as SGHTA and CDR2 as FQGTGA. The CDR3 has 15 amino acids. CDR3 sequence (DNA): TGTGCCAGCAGCTCTCGGGACAGGGTTCCCTATGGCTACACCTTC. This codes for CASSSRDRVPYGYTF.

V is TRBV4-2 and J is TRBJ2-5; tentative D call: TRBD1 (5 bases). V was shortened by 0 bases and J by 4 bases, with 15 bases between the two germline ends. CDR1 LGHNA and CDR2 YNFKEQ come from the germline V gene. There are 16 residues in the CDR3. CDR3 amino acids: CASSQDESRTGETQYF. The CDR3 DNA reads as TGTGCCAGCAGCCAAGATGAAAGCAGAACAGGAGAGACCCAGTACTTC.

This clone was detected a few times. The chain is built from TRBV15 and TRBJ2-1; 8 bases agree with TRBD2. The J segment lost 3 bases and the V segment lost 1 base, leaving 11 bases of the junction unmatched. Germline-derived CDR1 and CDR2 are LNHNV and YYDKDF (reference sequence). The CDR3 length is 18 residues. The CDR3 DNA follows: TGTGCCACCAGCAGAGTAGGGAGCGGGAGCGGTCGCTACAATGAGCAGTTCTTC. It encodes CATSRVGSGSGRYNEQFF.

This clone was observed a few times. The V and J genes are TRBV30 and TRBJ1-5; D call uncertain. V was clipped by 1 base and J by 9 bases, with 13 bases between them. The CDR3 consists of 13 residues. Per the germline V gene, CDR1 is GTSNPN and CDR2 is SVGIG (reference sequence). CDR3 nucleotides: TGTGCCTGGAGTGCAGACTCCCGCACGCCCCAGCATTTT. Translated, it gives CAWSADSRTPQHF.

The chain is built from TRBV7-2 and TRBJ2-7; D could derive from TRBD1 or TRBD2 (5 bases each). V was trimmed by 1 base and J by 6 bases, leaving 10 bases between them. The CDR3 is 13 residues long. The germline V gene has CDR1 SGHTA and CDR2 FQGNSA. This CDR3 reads CASSLVAGTEQYF. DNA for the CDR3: TGTGCCAGCAGCTTAGTTGCAGGGACCGAGCAGTACTTC.

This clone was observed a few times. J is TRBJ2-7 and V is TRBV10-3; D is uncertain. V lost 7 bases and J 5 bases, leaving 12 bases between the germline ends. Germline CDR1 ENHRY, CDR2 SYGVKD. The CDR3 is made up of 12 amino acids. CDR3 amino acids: CAITGPSDEQYF. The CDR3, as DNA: TGTGCCATCACCGGACCCTCTGACGAGCAGTACTTC.

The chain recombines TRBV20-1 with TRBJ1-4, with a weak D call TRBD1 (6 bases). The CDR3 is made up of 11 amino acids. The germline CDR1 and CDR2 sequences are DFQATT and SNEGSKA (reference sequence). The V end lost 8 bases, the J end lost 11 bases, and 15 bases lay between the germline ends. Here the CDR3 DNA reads TGCAGTACCAGGGGCCTGGGGAAACTGTTTTTT. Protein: CSTRGLGKLFF.

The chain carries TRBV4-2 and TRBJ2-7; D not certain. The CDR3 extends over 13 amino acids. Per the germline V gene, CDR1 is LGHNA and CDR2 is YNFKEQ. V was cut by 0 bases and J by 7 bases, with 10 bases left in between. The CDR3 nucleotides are TGTGCCAGCAGCCAAGATATGGGTTGGGAGCAGTACTTC. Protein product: CASSQDMGWEQYF.

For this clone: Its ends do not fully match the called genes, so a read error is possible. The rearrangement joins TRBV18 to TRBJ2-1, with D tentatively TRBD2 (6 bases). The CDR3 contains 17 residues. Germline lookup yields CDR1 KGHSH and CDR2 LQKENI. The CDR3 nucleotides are TGTGCCGGCTCACCAGATGTGGCGGGAAGCTCCTACAATGAGCAGTTCTTC. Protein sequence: CAGSPDVAGSSYNEQFF.

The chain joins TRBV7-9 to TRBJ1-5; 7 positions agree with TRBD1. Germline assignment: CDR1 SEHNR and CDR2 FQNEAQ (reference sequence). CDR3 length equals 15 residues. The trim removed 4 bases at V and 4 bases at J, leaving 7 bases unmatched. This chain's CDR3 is CASSSSTGANQPQHF. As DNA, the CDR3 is TGTGCCAGCAGCTCGTCAACAGGGGCTAATCAGCCCCAGCATTTT. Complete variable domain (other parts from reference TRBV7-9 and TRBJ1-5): DTGVSQNPRHKITKRGQNVTFRCDPISEHNRLYWYRQTLGQGPEFLTYFQNEAQLEKSRLLSDRFSAERPKGSFSTLEIQRTEQGDSAMYLCASSSSTGANQPQHFGDGTRLSIL.

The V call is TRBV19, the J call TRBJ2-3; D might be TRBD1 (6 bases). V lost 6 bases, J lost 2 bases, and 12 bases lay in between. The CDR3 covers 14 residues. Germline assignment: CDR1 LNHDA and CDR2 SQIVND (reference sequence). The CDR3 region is CASSNRGFTDTQYF. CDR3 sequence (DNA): TGTGCCAGTAGCAATAGGGGGTTCACAGATACGCAGTATTTT.

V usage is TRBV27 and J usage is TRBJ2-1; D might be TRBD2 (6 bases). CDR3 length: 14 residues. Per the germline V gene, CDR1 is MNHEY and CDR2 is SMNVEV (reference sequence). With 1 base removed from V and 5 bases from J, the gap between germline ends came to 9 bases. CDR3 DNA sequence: TGTGCCAGCAGTTTATGGATAGCGGACAATGAGCAGTTCTTC. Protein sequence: CASSLWIADNEQFF.

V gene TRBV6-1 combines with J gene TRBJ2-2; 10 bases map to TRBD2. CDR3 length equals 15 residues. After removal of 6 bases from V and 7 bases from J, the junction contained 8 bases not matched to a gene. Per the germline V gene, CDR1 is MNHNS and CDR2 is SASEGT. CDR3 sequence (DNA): TGTGCCAGCAGCGAGCCACTAGCGGGAAACGGGGAGCTGTTTTTT. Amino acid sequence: CASSEPLAGNGELFF.

Here the CDR3 reads CASSGYRGQSSGNTIYF. CDR3 nucleotide sequence: TGTGCCAGCAGCGGCTACAGGGGGCAATCATCTGGAAACACCATATATTTT. This chain links TRBV9 with TRBJ1-3, with 9 bases that match TRBD1. The CDR3 is 17 amino acids. V was pared by 3 bases and J by 1 base, with 8 bases of the junction left unmatched. Germline CDR1 SGDLS, CDR2 YYNGEE.

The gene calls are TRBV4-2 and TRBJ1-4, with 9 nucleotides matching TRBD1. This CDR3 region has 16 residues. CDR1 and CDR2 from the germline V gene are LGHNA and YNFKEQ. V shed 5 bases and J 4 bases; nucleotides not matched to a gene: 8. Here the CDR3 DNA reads TGTGCCAGCAGCGAAACAGGGGGCGTTAATAATGAAAAACTGTTTTTT. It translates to CASSETGGVNNEKLFF.

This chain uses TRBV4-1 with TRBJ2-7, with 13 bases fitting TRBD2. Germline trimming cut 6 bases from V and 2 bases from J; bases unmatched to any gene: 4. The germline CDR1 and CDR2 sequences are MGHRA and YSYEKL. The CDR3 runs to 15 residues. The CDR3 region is CASRRGLAGTYEQYF. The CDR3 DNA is TGCGCCAGCAGACGGGGACTAGCGGGAACCTACGAGCAGTACTTC.

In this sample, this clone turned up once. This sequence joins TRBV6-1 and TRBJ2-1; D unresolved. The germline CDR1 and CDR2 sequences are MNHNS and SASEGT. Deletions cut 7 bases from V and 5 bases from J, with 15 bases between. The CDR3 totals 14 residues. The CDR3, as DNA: TGTGCCAGCATAGGGAATCGGGTTAACAATGAGCAGTTCTTC. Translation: CASIGNRVNNEQFF.

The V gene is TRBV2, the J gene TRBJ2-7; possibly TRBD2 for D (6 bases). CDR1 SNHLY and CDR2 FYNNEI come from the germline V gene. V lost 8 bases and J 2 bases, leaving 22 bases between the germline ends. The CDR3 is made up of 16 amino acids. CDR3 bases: TGTGCCAGCGGGGAGCCGGAAAACGGGGGAGCCTACGAGCAGTACTTC. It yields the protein CASGEPENGGAYEQYF.

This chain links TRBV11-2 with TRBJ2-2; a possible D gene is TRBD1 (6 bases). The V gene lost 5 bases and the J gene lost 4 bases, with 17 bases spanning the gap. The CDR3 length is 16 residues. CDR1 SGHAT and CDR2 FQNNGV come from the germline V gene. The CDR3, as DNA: TGTGCCAGCAGCGCCGCGAGCAGGGGCGTCACCGGGGAGCTGTTTTTT. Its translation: CASSAASRGVTGELFF.

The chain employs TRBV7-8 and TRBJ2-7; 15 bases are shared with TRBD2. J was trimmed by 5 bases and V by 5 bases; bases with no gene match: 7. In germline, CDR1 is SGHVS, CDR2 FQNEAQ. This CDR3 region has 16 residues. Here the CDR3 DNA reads TGTGCCAGCAGCATTAGCGGACTAGCGGGAGGGAACGAGCAGTACTTC. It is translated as CASSISGLAGGNEQYF. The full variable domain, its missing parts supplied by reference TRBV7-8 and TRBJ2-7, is GAGVSQSPRYKVAKRGQDVALRCDPISGHVSLFWYQQALGQGPEFLTYFQNEAQLDKSGLPSDRFFAERPEGSVSTLKIQRTQQEDSAVYLCASSISGLAGGNEQYFGPGTRLTVT.

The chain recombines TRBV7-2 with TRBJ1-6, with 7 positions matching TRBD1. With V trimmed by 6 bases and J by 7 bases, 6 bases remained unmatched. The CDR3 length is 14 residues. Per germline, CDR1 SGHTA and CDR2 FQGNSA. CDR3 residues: CASSLGTVNSPLHF. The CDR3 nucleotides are TGTGCCAGCAGTCTTGGGACAGTAAATTCACCCCTCCACTTT.

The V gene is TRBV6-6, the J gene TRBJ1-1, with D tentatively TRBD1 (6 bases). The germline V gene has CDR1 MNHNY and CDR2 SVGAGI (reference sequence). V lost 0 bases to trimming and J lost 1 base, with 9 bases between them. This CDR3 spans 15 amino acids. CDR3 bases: TGTGCCAGCAGTTACTCCCCGGGGGCGAACACTGAAGCTTTCTTT. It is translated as CASSYSPGANTEAFF.

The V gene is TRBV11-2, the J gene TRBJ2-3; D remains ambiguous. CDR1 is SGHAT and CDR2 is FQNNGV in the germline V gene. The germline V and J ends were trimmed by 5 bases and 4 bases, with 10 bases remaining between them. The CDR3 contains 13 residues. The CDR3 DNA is TGTGCCAGCAGCCTCGGAGACTCAGATACGCAGTATTTT. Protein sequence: CASSLGDSDTQYF.

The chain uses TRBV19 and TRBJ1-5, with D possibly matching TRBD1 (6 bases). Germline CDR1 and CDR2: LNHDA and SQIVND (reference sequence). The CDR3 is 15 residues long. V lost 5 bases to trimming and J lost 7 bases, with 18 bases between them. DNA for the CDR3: TGTGCCAGTAGTCAGTTGACTTGGGGGGCACAGCCCCAGCATTTT. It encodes CASSQLTWGAQPQHF.

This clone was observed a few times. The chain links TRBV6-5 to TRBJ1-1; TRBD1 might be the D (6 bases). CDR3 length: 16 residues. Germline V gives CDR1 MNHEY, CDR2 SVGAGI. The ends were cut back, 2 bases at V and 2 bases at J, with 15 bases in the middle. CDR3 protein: CASSYRRQGYNTEAFF. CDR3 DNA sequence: TGTGCCAGCAGTTACCGCCGGCAGGGGTACAACACTGAAGCTTTCTTT.

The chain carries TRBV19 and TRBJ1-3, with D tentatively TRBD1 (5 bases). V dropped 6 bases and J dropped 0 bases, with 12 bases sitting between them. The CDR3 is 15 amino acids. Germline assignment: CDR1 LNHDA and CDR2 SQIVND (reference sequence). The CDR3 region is CASSLQADSGNTIYF. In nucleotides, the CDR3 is TGTGCCAGTAGCCTACAGGCAGACTCTGGAAACACCATATATTTT.

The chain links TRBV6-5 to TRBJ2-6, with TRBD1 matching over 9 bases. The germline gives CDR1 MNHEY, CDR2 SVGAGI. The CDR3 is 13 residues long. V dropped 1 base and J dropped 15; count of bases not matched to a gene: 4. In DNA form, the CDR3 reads TGTGCCAGCAGTTACTGGACAGGGGAAGACCTGACTTTC. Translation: CASSYWTGEDLTF.